This T cell receptor (beta chain) was identified during a study of sequential checkpoint blockade in melanoma. This clone occurred once. The germline V gene encodes CDR1 SGHNT and CDR2 YYREEE (reference sequence). This CDR3 is built from 16 residues. V shed 3 bases and J shed 5 bases, with 20 bases lying between them. The data were produced by immunoSEQ multiplex PCR, yet TCRdb's version contains in-frame clones alone and is incomplete. The sample has about 40,000 clones; roughly 90% are singletons. Treatment in this sample: randomized to nivolumab then ipilimumab (arm A) or the reverse (arm B). The TCR comes from a human donor with melanoma. V and J are TRBV5-4 and TRBJ1-2; tentatively, D is TRBD1 (5 bases). Specimen: CD8+ T cells sorted from blood (inferred from file names), collected from a patient given nivolumab and ipilimumab in sequence. The DNA of the CDR3 is TGTGCCAGCAGCTGGGGGAGGGGCCTTGGGGCTTATGGCTACACCTTC. Amino acid sequence: CASSWGRGLGAYGYTF.